Presented here are 30 T cell receptor beta chains from one specimen sequenced in a study of TIL therapy for anti-PD-1-resistant metastatic lung cancer. Sequencing used immunoSEQ v3. The method was immunoSEQ multiplex PCR; TCRdb's version includes in-frame clones alone and lacks a portion of them. Here the sample spans fewer than 25,000 clones, over 70% being singletons. As to time point: pre-treatment sample, taken before nivolumab and TIL therapy. The specimen comprised blood, sampled at baseline. The receptors were sampled from a person between 25 and 79 years old with non-small cell lung cancer.

This clone was seen more than once but under ten times. The rearrangement uses TRBV3-1 (or the pseudogene TRBV3-2) and TRBJ2-2, with D possibly matching TRBD2 (5 bases). Germline V CDR1 and CDR2: LGHDT, YNNKEL (reference sequence). V was trimmed by 4 bases and J by 1 base, leaving 10 bases between them. The CDR3 is 15 amino acids. The CDR3 sequence is CASSPRAGNTGELFF. CDR3 DNA: TGTGCCAGCAGCCCCCGGGCGGGGAACACCGGGGAGCTGTTTTTT.

In its sample, this clone was seen a few times. DNA of the CDR3: TGCGCCAGCAGCTGGTGGGACTCTAAAAGCACAGATACGCAGTATTTT. Encoded protein: CASSWWDSKSTDTQYF. V usage is TRBV5-1 and J usage is TRBJ2-3, with TRBD2 as a possible D gene (6 bases). CDR3 length equals 16 residues. V shed 3 bases and J shed 0 bases, with 14 bases lying between them. Germline V gene data show CDR1 as SGHRS and CDR2 as YFSETQ.

The chain couples TRBV29-1 to TRBJ1-2, with 11 bases aligning to TRBD1. Per the germline V gene, CDR1 is SQVTM and CDR2 is ANQGSEA. CDR3 length equals 12 residues. The V and J ends lost 7 bases and 4 bases, in that order; junction bases with no gene match: 2. CDR3 nucleotide sequence: TGCAGCGCCGGACAGGGGGCCTATGGCTACACCTTC. Encoded protein: CSAGQGAYGYTF.

The chain is built from TRBV7-4 and TRBJ1-6; possible D gene TRBD1, 5 bases. This CDR3 region has 12 residues. CDR1 and CDR2 (germline): SGHVT, SQSDAQ. V was cut by 4 bases and J by 10 bases, with 8 bases left in between. The CDR3 region is CASSSRGSPLHF. The CDR3 region has the DNA TGTGCCAGCAGCTCCCGGGGCTCACCCCTCCACTTT. The variable domain in full, with the rest retrieved from reference TRBV7-4 and TRBJ1-6, is GAGVSQSPRYKVAKRGRDVALRCDSISGHVTLYWYRQTLGQGSEVLTYSQSDAQRDKSGRPSGRFSAERPERSVSTLKIQRTEQGDSAVYLCASSSRGSPLHFGNGTRLTVT.

V and J are TRBV7-2 and TRBJ1-1, with D hard to call. Trimming cost V 2 bases and J 0 bases, with 7 bases left between them. Germline V lookup: CDR1 SGHTA, CDR2 FQGNSA. The CDR3 sequence is 14 residues long. The CDR3 bases are TGTGCCAGCAGCTTAAGTGGGGTGAACACTGAAGCTTTCTTT. It is translated as CASSLSGVNTEAFF.

This clone came up once. The chain couples TRBV4-1 to TRBJ2-7; 9 nucleotides line up with TRBD1. The CDR3 contains 16 residues. The ends lost 5 bases at V and 2 bases at J; junction bases unmatched: 10. Per the germline V gene, CDR1 is MGHRA and CDR2 is YSYEKL. The CDR3 is CASSSVTGGRTYEQYF. In DNA, the CDR3 is TGCGCCAGCAGCTCAGTTACAGGGGGCAGGACCTACGAGCAGTACTTC.

This sequence joins TRBV30 and TRBJ1-6; 7 nucleotides align to TRBD1. The CDR3 loop spans 13 amino acids. CDR1 is GTSNPN, CDR2 SVGIG, per germline (reference sequence). The V segment lost 4 bases and the J segment 6 bases; nucleotides outside the gene matches: 3. The CDR3 sequence is CAWMGQPNSPLHF. DNA for the CDR3: TGTGCCTGGATGGGACAGCCTAATTCACCCCTCCACTTT. The full variable domain, with the rest looked up from reference TRBV30 and TRBJ1-6, is SQTIHQWPATLVQPVGSPLSLECTVEGTSNPNLYWYRQAAGRGLQLLFYSVGIGQISSEVPQNLSASRPQDRQFILSSKKLLLSDSGFYLCAWMGQPNSPLHFGNGTRLTVT.

This chain joins TRBV6-2 or TRBV6-3 and TRBJ2-7; 7 nucleotides align to TRBD2. Germline values: CDR1 MNHEY, CDR2 SVGEGT. CDR3 size: 13 residues. Trimming took 4 bases from V and 5 from J; bases not matched to a gene: 5. CDR3 sequence reads: CASSWSGIDEQYF. The DNA for the CDR3 is TGTGCCAGCAGTTGGAGCGGGATAGACGAGCAGTACTTC.

Only one count was recorded for this clone. The CDR3 is CASSYGTASNQPQHF. The CDR3 DNA reads as TGTGCCAGCAGTTATGGGACAGCTAGCAATCAGCCCCAGCATTTT. The chain carries TRBV6-5 and TRBJ1-5; 7 positions agree with TRBD1. The germline V gene has CDR1 MNHEY and CDR2 SVGAGI. The CDR3 is made up of 15 amino acids. V trimming: 3 bases; J trimming: 0 bases; junction bases outside the gene matches: 2.

Here the CDR3 reads CSASNRMNTEAFF. Written as DNA, the CDR3 is TGCAGTGCTAGTAACAGGATGAACACTGAAGCTTTCTTT. The V call is TRBV20-1, the J call TRBJ1-1; tentative D call: TRBD1 (5 bases). This CDR3 spans 13 amino acids. CDR1 DFQATT and CDR2 SNEGSKA come from the germline V gene (reference sequence). V was clipped by 3 bases and J by 0 bases, with 8 bases between them.

The chain has TRBV7-9 and TRBJ2-4; tentative D call: TRBD2 (5 bases). Trimming took off 3 bases at V and 9 bases at J, with 15 bases between the two ends. Germline V gene lookup returns CDR1 SEHNR and CDR2 FQNEAQ (reference sequence). This CDR3 comprises 14 residues. As DNA, the CDR3 is TGTGCCAGCAGCTTTGACTCCCCCGGAGGCATTCAGTACTTC. This codes for CASSFDSPGGIQYF.

This clone was observed a single time. This chain connects TRBV6-5 to TRBJ1-2; TRBD1 might be the D (5 bases). CDR3 length: 14 residues. The V end lost 8 bases, the J end lost 3 bases, and 16 bases lay between the germline ends. CDR1 is MNHEY and CDR2 is SVGAGI in the germline V gene. CDR3 in amino acids: CASGPVGTDYGYTF. The CDR3 coding sequence is TGTGCCAGCGGACCGGTTGGGACCGACTATGGCTACACCTTC.

This sequence joins TRBV4-3 and TRBJ2-1, with 8 bases fitting TRBD2. J was trimmed by 4 bases and V by 5 bases; bases with no gene match: 10. The CDR3 runs 16 residues. Germline V gene data show CDR1 as LGHNA and CDR2 as YSLEER. This CDR3 reads CASSLFSVAGYNEQFF. In DNA form, the CDR3 reads TGCGCCAGCAGCTTGTTTTCGGTAGCGGGGTACAATGAGCAGTTCTTC.

This chain connects TRBV5-4 to TRBJ2-1, with TRBD2 matching 8 bases. The germline gives CDR1 SGHNT, CDR2 YYREEE (reference sequence). Trimming took 10 bases from V and 6 from J; bases not matched to a gene: 9. The CDR3 runs 13 residues. CDR3 bases: TGTGCCTCCACTAGCGGTATAAGCAATGAGCAGTTCTTC. Its protein is CASTSGISNEQFF.

The chain recombines TRBV6-4 with TRBJ2-1, with a tentative D call TRBD2 (6 bases). The CDR3 contains 14 residues. Germline V gene sequence: CDR1 MRHNA, CDR2 SNTAGT. V lost 0 bases to trimming and J lost 6 bases, with 9 bases between them. This chain's CDR3 is CASSDSPGGNEQFF. The CDR3 DNA reads TGTGCCAGCAGTGACTCTCCCGGGGGCAATGAGCAGTTCTTC.

The chain uses TRBV6-2 or TRBV6-3 and TRBJ1-1; D remains unclear. CDR1 MNHEY and CDR2 SVGEGT come from the germline V gene. Trimming removed 2 bases from V and 4 bases from J, with 8 bases in between. The CDR3 covers 13 residues. This chain's CDR3 is CASSYTPSTEAFF. The DNA for the CDR3 is TGTGCCAGCAGTTACACCCCTAGCACTGAAGCTTTCTTT.

This chain links TRBV29-1 with TRBJ1-5, with 7 bases matching TRBD1. The CDR3 sequence is 14 residues long. Germline-derived CDR1 and CDR2 are SQVTM and ANQGSEA. The J segment lost 6 bases and the V segment lost 5 bases, leaving 10 bases of the junction unmatched. CDR3 loop: CSVTEGALGQPQHF. DNA for the CDR3: TGCAGCGTTACTGAGGGGGCTTTAGGTCAGCCCCAGCATTTT.

The genes are TRBV2 and TRBJ1-1; the D gene is possibly TRBD1 (6 bases). The V end was cut by 2 bases, the J end by 2 bases, with 9 bases between. Per germline, CDR1 SNHLY and CDR2 FYNNEI. CDR3 length: 14 amino acids. CDR3 protein: CASSEHRANTEAFF. In DNA form, the CDR3 reads TGTGCCAGCAGTGAACACAGGGCAAACACTGAAGCTTTCTTT.

DNA for the CDR3: TGTGCCAGCAGTGAAGCCGGGTATGGTGGAACTTTCTTT. Translating gives CASSEAGYGGTFF. The genes are TRBV2 and TRBJ1-1; D remains unclear. Between the trimmed V and J ends, which lost 0 bases and 12 bases, there was a span of 14 bases. Looked up from germline, CDR1 is SNHLY and CDR2 is FYNNEI. The CDR3 sequence is 13 residues long.

This clone was counted once. This sequence joins TRBV7-9 and TRBJ2-1; 7 bases are shared with TRBD2. With 1 base clipped from V and 5 bases from J, the junction kept 8 bases outside the gene matches. CDR1 and CDR2 from the germline V gene are SEHNR and FQNEAQ (reference sequence). The CDR3 sequence is 16 residues long. The CDR3 DNA sequence: TGTGCCAGCAGCTTAGGTTTGTGGGGGAGGGACAATGAGCAGTTCTTC. It yields the protein CASSLGLWGRDNEQFF.

The V call is TRBV10-3, the J call TRBJ1-5; possible D gene TRBD1, 5 bases. In germline, CDR1 is ENHRY, CDR2 SYGVKD. Trimming cost V 8 bases and J 5 bases, with 13 bases left between them. The CDR3 is made up of 13 amino acids. The CDR3 region is CAISRDQDQPQHF. DNA of the CDR3: TGTGCCATCTCGAGGGACCAAGATCAGCCCCAGCATTTT.

This clone was detected once. The chain links TRBV21-1 to TRBJ1-5. TRBV21-1 is designated a pseudogene. The CDR3 has 16 residues. CDR3 nucleotide sequence: TGTGCCAGCAGCAATCCGGGCGTTTATAGCAATCAGCCCCAGCATTTT. It codes for CASSNPGVYSNQPQHF.

The genes are TRBV5-1 and TRBJ1-3; 7 positions match TRBD1. This CDR3 spans 15 amino acids. Germline V lookup: CDR1 SGHRS, CDR2 YFSETQ. Losses at the gene ends were 4 bases for V and 0 bases for J; bases not matched to a gene: 4. The CDR3 here is CASSPQGLSGNTIYF. CDR3 in DNA: TGCGCCAGCAGCCCACAGGGGCTCTCTGGAAACACCATATATTTT. Based on the CDR3 plus reference TRBV5-1 and TRBJ1-3, the full variable domain is KAGVTQTPRYLIKTRGQQVTLSCSPISGHRSVSWYQQTPGQGLQFLFEYFSETQRNKGNFPGRFSGRQFSNSRSEMNVSTLELGDSALYLCASSPQGLSGNTIYFGEGSWLTVV.

CDR3 region: CASLDPRGTLGNTIYF. The CDR3 DNA reads TGTGCCAGCCTCGACCCCCGGGGAACCCTTGGAAACACCATATATTTT. The chain has TRBV18 and TRBJ1-3; D is unclear. The CDR3 has 16 residues. The germline V gene has CDR1 KGHSH and CDR2 LQKENI. V was pared by 8 bases and J by 3 bases, with 20 bases between. The entire variable domain, with the rest obtained from reference TRBV18 and TRBJ1-3, is as follows: NAGVMQNPRHLVRRRGQEARLRCSPMKGHSHVYWYRQLPEEGLKFMVYLQKENIIDESGMPKERFSAEFPKEGPSILRIQQVVRGDSAAYFCASLDPRGTLGNTIYFGEGSWLTVV.

CDR3 residues: CASSLILDSAREQYF. The DNA for the CDR3 is TGTGCCAGCAGCTTAATCCTAGACTCTGCTAGAGAGCAGTACTTC. The V gene is TRBV7-6, the J gene TRBJ2-7; D ambiguous. The CDR3 runs to 15 residues. Looked up from germline, CDR1 is SGHVS and CDR2 is FNYEAQ. V lost 2 bases, J lost 7 bases, and 18 bases lay in between.

The chain employs TRBV6-2 or TRBV6-3 and TRBJ2-2, with a possible D match to TRBD1 (6 bases). The CDR3 has 17 amino acids. The V and J ends lost 2 bases and 2 bases respectively, with 15 bases between them. Germline V gene lookup returns CDR1 MNHEY and CDR2 SVGEGT. The CDR3 nucleotides are TGTGCCAGCAGTTACGTCAGGGGCGAGGGAAACACCGGGGAGCTGTTTTTT. It is translated as CASSYVRGEGNTGELFF.

The chain uses TRBV15 and TRBJ2-1, with TRBD1 matching 10 bases. CDR1 LNHNV and CDR2 YYDKDF come from the germline V gene (reference sequence). V lost 5 bases and J lost 0; bases outside the gene matches: 10. The CDR3 has 18 amino acids. CDR3 nucleotides: TGTGCCACCAGCCCCACGAGGGACAGGGGACCCTCCTACAATGAGCAGTTCTTC. Protein sequence: CATSPTRDRGPSYNEQFF.

The rearrangement links TRBV14 to TRBJ2-5; tentative D call: TRBD1 (6 bases). Germline V gives CDR1 SGHDN, CDR2 FVKESK. The CDR3 has 14 residues. The V end lost 4 bases, the J end lost 1 base, and 10 bases lay between the germline ends. The CDR3 spells CASSPGQSQETQYF. In DNA, the CDR3 is TGTGCCAGCAGCCCAGGACAGTCCCAAGAGACCCAGTACTTC.

The chain combines TRBV9 with TRBJ2-6; 10 nucleotides match TRBD1. This CDR3 region has 16 residues. From germline, CDR1 is SGDLS and CDR2 YYNGEE. The V gene end was trimmed by 3 bases and the J gene end by 4 bases; junction bases not matched to a gene: 4. The CDR3 region is CASSEGTGVGANVLTF. DNA for the CDR3: TGTGCCAGCAGCGAAGGGACAGGGGTGGGGGCCAACGTCCTGACTTTC.

This chain joins TRBV5-4 and TRBJ1-3; 7 bases fit TRBD1. With 0 bases clipped from V and 3 bases from J, the junction kept 12 bases outside the gene matches. CDR3 length: 18 residues. Germline V lookup: CDR1 SGHNT, CDR2 YYREEE (reference sequence). The CDR3 loop reads CASSLARETGTGGNTIYF. Written as DNA, the CDR3 is TGTGCCAGCAGCTTGGCGCGTGAGACAGGGACTGGTGGAAACACCATATATTTT.